This TCR beta chain emerged from a study of blood T cell repertoires in COVID-19 (dated by TCRdb to the early 2020s). Broadly, across the study: Collaborator samples came from the United States, Italy and Spain and covered acute and convalescent phases of COVID-19. The material from the prospective study consisted of cDNA or gDNA derived from T cells, B-cell-depleted T cells, or PBMCs. Deeply sampled blood TCRbeta repertoires from subjects exposed to, actively infected with, or recovered from COVID-19 were included in the dataset. The repertoires were released in a freely available public database meant as a resource for research on the immune response to SARS-CoV-2. The samples were drawn from the first 160 participants of the ongoing ImmuneRACE study and from over 950 subjects provided by 6 global collaborators. Sample metadata almost always included a de-identified subject ID, COVID-19 status, age in years and sex. Where HLA class I and class II types were available, the types were taken from metadata supplied by the sample provider, not from assay-based typing. Study-wide findings and limitations: The quantity of clinical and demographic metadata differed by source and by participant and was supplied without curation.

Including the terminal cysteine and phenylalanine, the CDR3 comprises 12 residues. Left in the record is the CDR3 DNA by itself, 36 bases read in frame from the first base. CDR1 and CDR2, looked up from the germline V gene (reference sequence), are WNHNN and SYGVQD. V is pared back by 2 bases and J by 6 bases, with 5 bases lying between the germline termini. One collaborating source in Seattle enrolled patients while the patients were actively infected and followed the patients over time throughout the course of disease. Whole blood was collected in K2EDTA tubes by collaborating institutions according to the institutions' own protocols. Collaborator samples were shipped for TCRbeta analysis as frozen whole blood, isolated PBMCs, or DNA extracted from either sample type. The immunoSEQ Assay, a bias-controlled multiplex PCR, was used to amplify TCRbeta CDR3 regions from genomic DNA. Regarding the original processing steps: The number of nucleated cells in each sample was estimated from the amplification of reference gene primers within the assay. To quantify the absolute abundance of each unique TCRbeta CDR3 rearrangement, sequence reads were collapsed and filtered. For each sample, productive Simpson clonality was calculated as the square root of Simpson's diversity index over productive rearrangements. What TCRdb holds here is the immuneACCESS table cut down to in-frame rearrangements. Part of the clones is not present; checked against another copy, under half of the missing clones reflect an unresolved V gene, and the others are unexplained. The V and J calls and clone size are taken from that table; D and trimming were inferred from the DNA. The sample table lists approximately 150,000 clones, over 90% of them with a count of one. Around 2% of the sample is taken by the ten largest.

Note on this clone: Its cognate antigen has yet to be identified. No much larger clonotype is one base removed from it; base qualities were not supplied.

This clonotype was sampled from a woman aged 55 to 70 with COVID-19, enrolled during active disease. Material for sequencing was peripheral blood. The chain is assembled from TRBV10-1 and TRBJ2-4; TRBD2 is a possible D gene, resting on 5 matching bases. The CDR3 protein sequence reads: CASSEEGNIQYF. The nucleotide sequence reads as follows: TGCGCCAGCAGTGAGGAGGGAAACATTCAGTACTTC.